This T cell receptor (beta chain) is drawn from a study of cytomegalovirus exposure and HLA in healthy donors. Produced via immunoSEQ multiplex PCR; TCRdb's table is partial and in-frame only. The sample consists of about 260,000 clones, about 92% of them appearing once. This clone has just a few counts. Sequencing was done on a sample of PBMCs. This TCR was recovered from a woman aged 30 to 39 in good health and CMV-seronegative.

The CDR3 DNA reads TGTGCCAGCAGCGCTGGAGGTGCCGGGACCCAGTACTTC. Protein sequence: CASSAGGAGTQYF. This chain joins TRBV9 and TRBJ2-5; D may be TRBD2 (5 bases). CDR3 length: 13 residues. Germline V gene data show CDR1 as SGDLS and CDR2 as YYNGEE. V gave up 3 bases and J gave up 7 bases, with 13 bases separating them.